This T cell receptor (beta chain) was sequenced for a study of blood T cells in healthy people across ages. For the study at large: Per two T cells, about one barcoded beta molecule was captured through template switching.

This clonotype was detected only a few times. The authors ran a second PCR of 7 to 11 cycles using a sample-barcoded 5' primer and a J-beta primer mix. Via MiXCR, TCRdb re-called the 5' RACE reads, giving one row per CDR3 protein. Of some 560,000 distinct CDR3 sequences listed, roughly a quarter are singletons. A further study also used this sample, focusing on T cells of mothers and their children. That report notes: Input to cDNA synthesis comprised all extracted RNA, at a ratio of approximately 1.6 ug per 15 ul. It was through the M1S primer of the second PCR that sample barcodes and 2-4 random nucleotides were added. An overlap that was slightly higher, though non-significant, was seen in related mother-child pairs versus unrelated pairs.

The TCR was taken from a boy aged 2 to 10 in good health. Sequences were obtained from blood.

The CDR3: CASSPTDSGEAFF. In DNA form, the CDR3 reads TGCGCCAGCAGCCCGACGGACTCCGGTGAAGCTTTCTTT. This sequence joins TRBV5-1 and TRBJ1-1; D unresolved. This CDR3 contains 13 residues. In germline, CDR1 is SGHRS, CDR2 YFSETQ. V dropped 4 bases and J dropped 7 bases, with 14 bases sitting between them.